The 10 T cell receptor beta chains reported below all come from one sample, sequenced in a study of T cell repertoires in cytomegalovirus infection. TCRdb fed the reads into MiXCR, producing one record per CDR3 protein. The data contain 250,000 or so distinct CDR3 sequences, approximately 10% of them singletons. The sample taken for sequencing was PBMCs. Receptor source: a human donor in good health (CMV status not recorded). Some clones in this sample may be carry-over from other donors' samples.

This clonotype was seen a few times. V usage is TRBV7-2 and J usage is TRBJ1-3; tentatively, D is TRBD1 (5 bases). Germline values: CDR1 SGHTA, CDR2 FQGNSA. This CDR3 has 18 amino acids. The V end lost 2 bases, the J end lost 4 bases, and 21 bases lay between the germline ends. In nucleotides, the CDR3 is TGTGCCAGCAGCTTATTGGGGGGGGGGGACCCGACAGGAAACACCATATATTTT. This gives the protein CASSLLGGGDPTGNTIYF.

The rearrangement uses TRBV7-9 and TRBJ2-5; D is undetermined. Germline CDR1 SEHNR, CDR2 FQNEAQ (reference sequence). The CDR3 runs 13 residues. Trimming stripped 5 bases from V and 1 base from J, with 8 bases between. CDR3 nucleotides: TGTGCCAGCAGCCGATCCGCCCAAGAGACCCAGTACTTC. Its protein product is CASSRSAQETQYF.

The sample holds many counts of this clonotype. This chain uses TRBV7-8 with TRBJ2-1, with 7 bases fitting TRBD2. The V gene end was trimmed by 4 bases and the J gene end by 12 bases; junction bases not matched to a gene: 6. Germline CDR1 and CDR2: SGHVS and FQNEAQ. This CDR3 region has 12 residues. This chain's CDR3 is CASSSLWGGQFF. The CDR3 region has the DNA TGTGCCAGCAGCTCGCTCTGGGGGGGGCAGTTCTTC.

This clonotype has at least ten counts. This rearrangement joins TRBV7-2 to TRBJ2-5; 11 bases line up with TRBD2. The length of the CDR3 is 16 residues. The J segment lost 3 bases and the V segment lost 2 bases, leaving 5 bases of the junction unmatched. In germline, CDR1 is SGHTA, CDR2 FQGNSA. The CDR3 bases are TGTGCCAGCAGCTTATTAGCGGGAGGGCCAAAAGAGACCCAGTACTTC. Protein sequence: CASSLLAGGPKETQYF.

This clonotype was picked up many times. The V and J genes are TRBV7-2 and TRBJ1-5; possibly TRBD1 for D (5 bases). The CDR3 spans 14 residues. The germline V gene has CDR1 SGHTA and CDR2 FQGNSA. With 3 bases removed from V and 4 bases from J, the gap between germline ends came to 10 bases. The CDR3 DNA reads as TGTGCCAGCAGCTTTTCGGGGACTAATCAGCCCCAGCATTTT. As protein: CASSFSGTNQPQHF.

The CDR3 loop is CASSLGASHETQYF. CDR3 sequence (DNA): TGTGCCAGCAGCTTAGGGGCCTCCCATGAGACCCAGTACTTC. J is TRBJ2-5 and V is TRBV7-2; D remains ambiguous. CDR3 length: 14 amino acids. Trimming took 1 base from V and 5 from J, leaving 11 bases between them. In germline, CDR1 is SGHTA, CDR2 FQGNSA.

This clonotype was seen many times. J is TRBJ1-2 and V is TRBV7-2; TRBD1 aligns across 7 bases. Per the germline V gene, CDR1 is SGHTA and CDR2 is FQGNSA. V dropped 2 bases and J dropped 6; count of bases not matched to a gene: 3. There are 13 residues in the CDR3. CDR3 nucleotides: TGTGCCAGCAGCTTACACAGGGGAGATGGCTACACCTTC. Amino acids: CASSLHRGDGYTF.

This clonotype was detected many times. The genes are TRBV7-2 and TRBJ2-3; 11 bases fit TRBD2. V lost 0 bases to trimming and J lost 4 bases; unmatched junction nucleotides: 3. The germline V gene has CDR1 SGHTA and CDR2 FQGNSA. The CDR3 has 16 residues. This chain's CDR3 is CASSLALAGVSDTQYF. The CDR3 region has the DNA TGTGCCAGCAGCTTAGCACTAGCGGGAGTATCAGATACGCAGTATTTT.

This clonotype was picked up a small number of times. This rearrangement joins TRBV7-2 to TRBJ2-7; 9 positions agree with TRBD2. V shed 1 base, J shed 4 bases, and the junction held 5 bases outside the gene matches. CDR1 SGHTA and CDR2 FQGNSA come from the germline V gene. The CDR3 spans 15 residues. The CDR3 DNA sequence: TGTGCCAGCAGCTTAGGAGCTAGCGGGGATTACGAGCAGTACTTC. Translation gives CASSLGASGDYEQYF. The entire variable domain, with the rest obtained from reference TRBV7-2 and TRBJ2-7, is as follows: GAGVSQSPSNKVTEKGKDVELRCDPISGHTALYWYRQSLGQGLEFLIYFQGNSAPDKSGLPSDRFSAERTGGSVSTLTIQRTQQEDSAVYLCASSLGASGDYEQYFGPGTRLTVT.

V gene TRBV28 combines with J gene TRBJ1-1, with 9 bases fitting TRBD1. V shed 5 bases and J 0 bases; nucleotides not matched to a gene: 7. From germline, CDR1 is MDHEN and CDR2 SYDVKM. The length of the CDR3 is 16 residues. The DNA for the CDR3 is TGTGCCAGCAGTCGGAACAGGGGGCGTCTGAACACTGAAGCTTTCTTT. Amino acids: CASSRNRGRLNTEAFF.